The rows below give T cell receptor beta chains drawn from one sample of a study of cytomegalovirus exposure and HLA in healthy donors. Produced via immunoSEQ multiplex PCR; TCRdb's table is partial and in-frame only. The sample shows roughly 160,000 clones, less than 85% of them seen only once. Sequencing input: PBMCs. The source is a boy between 2 and 15 years old in good health and CMV-seronegative. Both conserved end residues are part of each CDR3. Each record gives: CDR3 DNA, CDR3 protein, CDR3 length, D gene, clone size, J gene, V gene. D genes are given only for firm matches. Clone sizes are given selectively: once, few, many, or a class where the clone is expanded.

CDR3 DNA: TGTGCTAGTGGTTTGAACCCCCCTTTTTCAGTTAACACTGAAGCTTTCTTT; CDR3 protein: CASGLNPPFSVNTEAFF; CDR3 length: 17; D gene: NA; clone size: NA; J gene: TRBJ1-1; V gene: TRBV12-5
CDR3 DNA: TGCGCCAGCAGCTTGGGTGGGAGGGAGCAGTTCTTC; CDR3 protein: CASSLGGREQFF; CDR3 length: 12; D gene: NA; clone size: NA; J gene: TRBJ2-1; V gene: TRBV5-1
CDR3 DNA: TGCAGCGTCCCTGCCCGGAATGAGCAGTTCTTC; CDR3 protein: CSVPARNEQFF; CDR3 length: 11; D gene: NA; clone size: NA; J gene: TRBJ2-1; V gene: TRBV29-1
CDR3 DNA: TGTGCCAGCTCACTAGACAGCTCCTATGGCTACACCTTC; CDR3 protein: CASSLDSSYGYTF; CDR3 length: 13; D gene: NA; clone size: NA; J gene: TRBJ1-2; V gene: TRBV18
CDR3 DNA: TGCGCCAGCAGCACGGGGACAGCCACAGCCAAAAACATTCAGTACTTC; CDR3 protein: CASSTGTATAKNIQYF; CDR3 length: 16; D gene: TRBD1; clone size: NA; J gene: TRBJ2-4; V gene: TRBV5-1
CDR3 DNA: TGTGCCAGCAGTACGACACCCCGGCGCACTGAAGCTTTCTTT; CDR3 protein: CASSTTPRRTEAFF; CDR3 length: 14; D gene: NA; clone size: once; J gene: TRBJ1-1; V gene: TRBV6-5
CDR3 DNA: TGCGCCAGCAGCTTGATACCAGCGGGTAGCTCCTACAATGAGCAGTTCTTC; CDR3 protein: CASSLIPAGSSYNEQFF; CDR3 length: 17; D gene: NA; clone size: NA; J gene: TRBJ2-1; V gene: TRBV5-1
CDR3 DNA: TGTGCCATCAGTGTTATTCTATCCCGCGGGGCTTTCTTT; CDR3 protein: CAISVILSRGAFF; CDR3 length: 13; D gene: NA; clone size: NA; J gene: TRBJ1-1; V gene: TRBV10-3
CDR3 DNA: TGTGCCAGTAGTATGGTCGGGGACAGGACCTACGAGCAGTACTTC; CDR3 protein: CASSMVGDRTYEQYF; CDR3 length: 15; D gene: TRBD1; clone size: NA; J gene: TRBJ2-7; V gene: TRBV19
CDR3 DNA: TGTGCCAGCAGCGTAGATCACGGGGAGCTGTTTTTT; CDR3 protein: CASSVDHGELFF; CDR3 length: 12; D gene: NA; clone size: NA; J gene: TRBJ2-2; V gene: TRBV9
CDR3 DNA: TGTGCCAGCAGCGCCACCGGGACAGGGGACACCGGGGAGCTGTTTTTT; CDR3 protein: CASSATGTGDTGELFF; CDR3 length: 16; D gene: TRBD1; clone size: NA; J gene: TRBJ2-2; V gene: TRBV5-4
CDR3 DNA: TGCGCCAGCAGCCCCGGGACTACCACAGATACGCAGTATTTT; CDR3 protein: CASSPGTTTDTQYF; CDR3 length: 14; D gene: TRBD2; clone size: NA; J gene: TRBJ2-3; V gene: TRBV10-1
CDR3 DNA: TGTGCCAGCAGTTACTCGATAGCAGGGAAGGATTCACCCCTCCACTTT; CDR3 protein: CASSYSIAGKDSPLHF; CDR3 length: 16; D gene: NA; clone size: NA; J gene: TRBJ1-6; V gene: TRBV6-5
CDR3 DNA: TGTGCCAGTAGTATAGGAGGCTCCGAGCAGTTCTTC; CDR3 protein: CASSIGGSEQFF; CDR3 length: 12; D gene: NA; clone size: NA; J gene: TRBJ2-1; V gene: TRBV19
CDR3 DNA: TGTGCCAGCGGTCACAGGGGGCGAGGGACTGAAGCTTTCTTT; CDR3 protein: CASGHRGRGTEAFF; CDR3 length: 14; D gene: TRBD1; clone size: NA; J gene: TRBJ1-1; V gene: TRBV6-5
CDR3 DNA: TGTGCCAGCAGGGACCAGGTGAGGGTAACTGAAGCTTTCTTT; CDR3 protein: CASRDQVRVTEAFF; CDR3 length: 14; D gene: NA; clone size: NA; J gene: TRBJ1-1; V gene: TRBV6-1
CDR3 DNA: TGTGCCAGCAGCCCAGGACTGCGCGGAATTAGCACAGATACGCAGTATTTT; CDR3 protein: CASSPGLRGISTDTQYF; CDR3 length: 17; D gene: NA; clone size: NA; J gene: TRBJ2-3; V gene: TRBV11-3
CDR3 DNA: TGCAGCGTACCCCTGGACAGGGGTGATGAGACCCAGTACTTC; CDR3 protein: CSVPLDRGDETQYF; CDR3 length: 14; D gene: TRBD1; clone size: NA; J gene: TRBJ2-5; V gene: TRBV29-1
CDR3 DNA: TGTGCCAGCAGCTTTAGACAGTCGGAAAGCGGGGAGCTGTTTTTT; CDR3 protein: CASSFRQSESGELFF; CDR3 length: 15; D gene: NA; clone size: NA; J gene: TRBJ2-2; V gene: TRBV7-2
CDR3 DNA: TGCAGCGGAGGGCCTTTGCCGACAGGGGAGTACAATCAGCCCCAGCATTTT; CDR3 protein: CSGGPLPTGEYNQPQHF; CDR3 length: 17; D gene: TRBD1; clone size: NA; J gene: TRBJ1-5; V gene: TRBV29-1